This T cell receptor (beta chain) was captured in a study of cytomegalovirus exposure and HLA in healthy donors. The PCR had 60 Vbeta and 13 Jbeta primers. Clones were read by immunoSEQ multiplex PCR, and TCRdb kept only the in-frame ones, dropping some. The sample lists 90,000 or so clones; 65% to 80% were seen once. A note on this clone: The antigen remains undetermined.

Study-wide points: Among the CMV-associated chains, a few were confirmed in vitro as specific for CMV antigens.

The CDR3 is 15 amino acids. V and J are TRBV21-1 and TRBJ2-7; the table's D call, TRBD1, was not checked against the DNA. TRBV21-1 is marked as a pseudogene. The clonotype was recovered from a young woman in good health and CMV-seropositive. The sample was PBMCs. The CDR3 is CASRKEATITYEQYF. The CDR3 bases are TGTGCCAGCAGAAAAGAGGCGACAATTACCTACGAGCAGTACTTC.